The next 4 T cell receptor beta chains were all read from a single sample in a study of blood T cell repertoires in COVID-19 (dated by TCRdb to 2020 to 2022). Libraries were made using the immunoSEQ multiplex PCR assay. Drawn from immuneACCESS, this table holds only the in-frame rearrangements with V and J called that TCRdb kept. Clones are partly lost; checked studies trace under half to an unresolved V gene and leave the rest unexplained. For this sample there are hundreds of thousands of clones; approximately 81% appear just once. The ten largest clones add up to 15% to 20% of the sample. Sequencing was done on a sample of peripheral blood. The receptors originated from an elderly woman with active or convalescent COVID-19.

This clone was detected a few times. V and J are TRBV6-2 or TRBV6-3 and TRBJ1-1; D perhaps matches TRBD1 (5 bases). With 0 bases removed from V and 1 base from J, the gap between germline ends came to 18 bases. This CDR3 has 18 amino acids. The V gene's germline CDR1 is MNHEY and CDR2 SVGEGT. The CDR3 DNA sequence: TGTGCCAGCAGTTACTCGATTGGAGGGGCCAGAACGAACACTGAAGCTTTCTTT. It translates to CASSYSIGGARTNTEAFF.

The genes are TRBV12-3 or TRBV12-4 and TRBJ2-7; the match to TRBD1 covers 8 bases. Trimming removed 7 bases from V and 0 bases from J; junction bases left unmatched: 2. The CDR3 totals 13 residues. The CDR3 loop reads CASKQGDSYEQYF. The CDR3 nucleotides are TGTGCCAGCAAACAGGGGGACTCCTACGAGCAGTACTTC.

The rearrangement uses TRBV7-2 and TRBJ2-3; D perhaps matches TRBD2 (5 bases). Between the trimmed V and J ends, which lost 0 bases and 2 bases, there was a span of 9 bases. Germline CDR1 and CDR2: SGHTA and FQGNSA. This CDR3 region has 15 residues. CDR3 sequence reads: CASSLALRVTDTQYF. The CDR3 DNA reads TGTGCCAGCAGCTTAGCGCTGCGGGTCACAGATACGCAGTATTTT.

The CDR3 DNA is TGTGCCATCGGACTAGCGGGGTACAATGAGCAGTTCTTC. It yields the protein CAIGLAGYNEQFF. The V gene is TRBV10-3, the J gene TRBJ2-1, with 12 bases matching TRBD2. V lost 8 bases, J lost 4 bases, and 0 bases stayed unmatched. CDR3 length equals 13 residues. The germline gives CDR1 ENHRY, CDR2 SYGVKD.